This TCR beta chain emerged from a study of PD-L1 blockade in urothelial cancer. Whole-study context: Beginning in about 2014, patients received atezolizumab, given as 1,200 mg intravenously every 3 weeks. Samples came from 3 weeks, at the second dose, and 6 weeks into treatment.

Study findings and constraints: Where pretreatment blood TCR clonality fell below the median, better survival was predicted.

Sequenced by immunoSEQ multiplex PCR; TCRdb stores in-frame clones only, minus some. The repertoire holds 60,000 or so clones, with 85% as singletons. Germline values: CDR1 SNHLY, CDR2 FYNNEI. Trimming removed 3 bases from V and 3 bases from J, with 15 bases in between. The CDR3 is 15 amino acids. As to time point: pretreatment peripheral blood. Turning to this clone: The antigen remains undetermined.

The sequencing here drew on PBMCs, taken around atezolizumab (anti-PD-L1) treatment. The sequence was collected from a man aged 65 to 79 with urothelial cancer. The J gene is TRBJ2-7, the V gene TRBV2; no clear D. CDR3 DNA sequence: TGTGCCAGCAGTGATACTACGGGTCTAGTCTACGAGCAGTACTTC. It codes for CASSDTTGLVYEQYF.